The rows below give T cell receptor beta chains drawn from one sample of a study of OX40 agonist ivuxolimab in advanced cancers. Profiling relied on immunoSEQ multiplex PCR, and the TCRdb table lists in-frame clones only, not all of them. The sample includes tens of thousands of clones, roughly three quarters of them seen just once. The sample in question was CD4+ or CD8+ T cells sorted from blood, obtained in a trial of the OX40 agonist ivuxolimab. Every receptor here comes from an adult with an advanced solid tumor such as melanoma, head and neck, liver or kidney cancer. Each CDR3 is given with its conserved first and last residue.

TRBV2	14	CASRLGQENEKLFF
TRBV9	16	CASSALRLAETGELFF
TRBV5-6	15	CASSSRDRGTGELFF
TRBV7-3	13	CASSDVNTGELFF
TRBV10-3	18	CAISEPGVSTGGSNEQFF
TRBV7-3	15	CASSPSLANTGELFF
TRBV10-3	16	CAINRKRDTEPYEQYF
TRBV19	11	CASSTVSGYTF
TRBV5-1	16	CASSLLGQGENEKLFF
TRBV28	16	CASSQSGGTGANVLTF
TRBV7-9	15	CASSLAWQGSNEQYF
TRBV28	14	CASSLWGINTEAFF
TRBV5-1	13	CASSLGQAYPQYF
TRBV11-2	15	CASSLVGQGYNEQFF
TRBV5-4	14	CASSDRDRQETQYF
TRBV4-1	13	CASSPRGLETQYF
TRBV4-1	18	CASSQLDIGLAGGREQYF
TRBV9	13	CASSVGQFAEAFF
TRBV2	11	CASRVTYEQYF
TRBV7-9	14	CASSSRTGGETQYF
TRBV5-1	17	CASSFPRKREGYNEQFF
TRBV5-6	14	CASSRARLSYEQYF
TRBV2	14	CASVPAGGNSPLHF
TRBV15	12	CATSRAGYEQYF
TRBV27	16	CASSLKDRGVTGELFF
TRBV11-1	13	CASSAAGTDTQYF
TRBV2	12	CASSQDISPLHF
TRBV20-1	11	CRGGPKETQYF
TRBV28	15	CASSLNRGLYEKLFF
TRBV5-1	13	CASKPTGSNEQFF
TRBV5-1	14	CASSLGYRTDEQYF
TRBV6-1	16	CASSEVSGSGANVLTF
TRBV18	17	CASSPELAGGGTETQYF
TRBV13	14	CASCAGDRDNEQFF
TRBV30	13	CAWSVSGTGEQYF
TRBV28	14	CASSMNRGAYGYTF
TRBV7-2	18	CASSLIPRRAGSNQPQHF
TRBV7-3	16	CASSLPDRALNTEAFF
TRBV5-4	14	CASSPWGDRHEQFF